These 22 T cell receptor beta chains originate from one sample sequenced in a study of blood T cell repertoires in COVID-19. The method was immunoSEQ multiplex PCR; TCRdb's version includes in-frame clones alone and lacks a portion of them. This sample carries fewer than 450,000 clones, about 89% of them seen once, and the ten largest clones take 6% to 7%. The material sequenced was peripheral blood. Every receptor here comes from a woman aged 50 to 60 with COVID-19, enrolled during active disease.

This clone was counted only a few times. The CDR3 sequence: CASRRETGRGTEAFF. DNA of the CDR3: TGTGCCAGCAGACGCGAGACAGGGCGAGGCACTGAAGCTTTCTTT. This chain uses TRBV6-5 with TRBJ1-1, with 7 nucleotides matching TRBD1. The J segment lost 4 bases and the V segment lost 6 bases, leaving 11 bases of the junction unmatched. Germline V gene lookup returns CDR1 MNHEY and CDR2 SVGAGI. This CDR3 contains 15 residues.

J is TRBJ2-2 and V is TRBV29-1; D not certain. CDR1 is SQVTM, CDR2 ANQGSEA, per germline. Trimming left V 5 bases short and J 6 bases short, with 7 bases between. The CDR3 loop spans 11 amino acids. The CDR3 region has the DNA TGCAGCGTTCTCCTCCCCGGGGAGCTGTTTTTT. Amino acid sequence: CSVLLPGELFF.

This rearrangement joins TRBV18 to TRBJ1-2, with TRBD1 matching 9 bases. CDR3 length: 17 amino acids. With V trimmed by 0 bases and J by 7 bases, 12 bases remained unmatched. Germline CDR1 reads KGHSH; CDR2 reads LQKENI. The CDR3 region has the DNA TGTGCCAGCTCACCACCAACCAAGGGGACAGGGTTTGGTGGCTACACCTTC. Residues: CASSPPTKGTGFGGYTF.

The chain links TRBV3-1 (or the pseudogene TRBV3-2) to TRBJ2-7, with D tentatively TRBD1 (6 bases). Germline V gives CDR1 LGHDT, CDR2 YNNKEL (reference sequence). Trimming cost V 4 bases and J 6 bases, with 10 bases left between them. There are 12 residues in the CDR3. The CDR3, as DNA: TGTGCCAGCAGCCCCTCCAGGGGCGAGCAGTACTTC. It is translated as CASSPSRGEQYF.

This sequence joins TRBV27 and TRBJ1-5; 10 nucleotides line up with TRBD1. J lost 0 bases, V lost 0 bases, and 2 bases had no gene match. Germline CDR1 is MNHEY and CDR2 is SMNVEV (reference sequence). The CDR3 contains 17 residues. DNA for the CDR3: TGTGCCAGCAGTTTATCGGGACAGGGGAATAGCAATCAGCCCCAGCATTTT. Translation gives CASSLSGQGNSNQPQHF.

V usage is TRBV7-3 and J usage is TRBJ2-1; no firm D call. Germline V gives CDR1 SGHTA, CDR2 FQGTGA. The V and J ends lost 3 bases and 8 bases respectively, with 20 bases between them. CDR3 length: 16 residues. In DNA form, the CDR3 reads TGTGCCAGCAGCTTCCCAGACTTCCCGCGAGGCGATGAGCAGTTCTTC. Its translation: CASSFPDFPRGDEQFF. Complete variable domain (other parts from reference TRBV7-3 and TRBJ2-1): GAGVSQTPSNKVTEKGKYVELRCDPISGHTALYWYRQSLGQGPEFLIYFQGTGAADDSGLPNDRFFAVRPEGSVSTLKIQRTERGDSAVYLCASSFPDFPRGDEQFFGPGTRLTVL.

This chain's CDR3 is CASSGTDRLQPQHF. DNA of the CDR3: TGTGCCAGCTCGGGGACAGACCGACTGCAGCCCCAGCATTTT. The chain links TRBV2 to TRBJ1-5; TRBD1 agrees at 7 bases. The trim removed 8 bases at V and 7 bases at J, leaving 11 bases unmatched. CDR3 length: 14 amino acids. Germline V CDR1 and CDR2: SNHLY, FYNNEI.

The V call is TRBV20-1, the J call TRBJ1-2; perhaps TRBD1 as D (6 bases). The CDR3 is made up of 11 amino acids. V lost 6 bases and J lost 3, with 8 bases in between. Germline V gene data show CDR1 as DFQATT and CDR2 as SNEGSKA (reference sequence). The CDR3 reads CSASGDYGYTF. The DNA of the CDR3 is TGCAGTGCCTCAGGGGACTATGGCTACACCTTC.

A few counts support this clone. This chain connects TRBV28 to TRBJ2-2; 8 bases fit TRBD1. The CDR3 sequence is 15 residues long. Germline lookup yields CDR1 MDHEN and CDR2 SYDVKM. V was pared by 6 bases and J by 1 base, with 4 bases of the junction left unmatched. CDR3 nucleotides: TGTGCCAGCAGGAGGGGGACAGGGAACACCGGGGAGCTGTTTTTT. It encodes CASRRGTGNTGELFF.

V usage is TRBV12-5 and J usage is TRBJ1-4; 8 positions agree with TRBD1. The CDR3 covers 14 residues. V lost 7 bases and J lost 7; bases outside the gene matches: 8. Germline assignment: CDR1 LGHNT and CDR2 FRNRAP. CDR3 region: CASALGQGGEKLFF. The CDR3 bases are TGTGCTAGTGCCCTCGGACAGGGCGGTGAAAAACTGTTTTTT. Based on the CDR3 plus reference TRBV12-5 and TRBJ1-4, the full variable domain is DARVTQTPRHKVTEMGQEVTMRCQPILGHNTVFWYRQTMMQGLELLAYFRNRAPLDDSGMPKDRFSAEMPDATLATLKIQPSEPRDSAVYFCASALGQGGEKLFFGSGTQLSVL.

The chain carries TRBV29-1 and TRBJ2-5; 7 nucleotides line up with TRBD1. The length of the CDR3 is 14 residues. Trimming took 7 bases from V and 1 from J; bases not matched to a gene: 9. Germline V gene sequence: CDR1 SQVTM, CDR2 ANQGSEA. CDR3 nucleotides: TGCAGCGGAAGACCCGGGACAGCCCAAGAGACCCAGTACTTC. Its translation is CSGRPGTAQETQYF.

This clone was observed a few times. This chain links TRBV2 with TRBJ1-5, with D uncertain. V was shortened by 2 bases and J by 4 bases, with 12 bases between the two germline ends. This CDR3 contains 15 residues. Germline V CDR1 and CDR2: SNHLY, FYNNEI. The CDR3 loop reads CASSEFLGVNQPQHF. CDR3 coding DNA: TGTGCCAGCAGTGAATTTTTGGGCGTAAATCAGCCCCAGCATTTT.

A single count supports this clone. The rearrangement links TRBV6-5 to TRBJ2-1; TRBD2 aligns across 9 bases. Germline V CDR1 and CDR2: MNHEY, SVGAGI. This CDR3 spans 14 amino acids. With 2 bases clipped from V and 8 bases from J, the junction kept 4 bases outside the gene matches. The CDR3 region is CASSYGTSFYEQFF. As DNA, the CDR3 is TGTGCCAGCAGTTACGGGACTAGCTTCTATGAGCAGTTCTTC.

V usage is TRBV4-2 and J usage is TRBJ2-7; 9 nucleotides agree with TRBD2. The CDR3 is 17 residues long. Per the germline V gene, CDR1 is LGHNA and CDR2 is YNFKEQ. V lost 5 bases, J lost 7 bases, and 18 bases stayed unmatched. The CDR3 nucleotides are TGTGCCAGCAGCTCCCGAGAGTCGGGGGGACTAGCAAGTGAGCAGTACTTC. It codes for CASSSRESGGLASEQYF.

This clone was observed once. The chain has TRBV30 and TRBJ1-1, with D perhaps TRBD1 (6 bases). The CDR3 is 11 amino acids. V lost 3 bases, J lost 10 bases, and 12 bases lay in between. Germline V gives CDR1 GTSNPN, CDR2 SVGIG (reference sequence). The CDR3 here is CAWSNRASAFF. The CDR3 nucleotides read TGTGCCTGGAGCAACAGGGCTTCAGCTTTCTTT.

The chain couples TRBV6-1 to TRBJ2-1; 10 bases map to TRBD2. The CDR3 covers 17 residues. The V gene's germline CDR1 is MNHNS and CDR2 SASEGT. V lost 4 bases, J lost 4 bases, and 10 bases stayed unmatched. DNA of the CDR3: TGTGCCAGCAGTGGGGGGGGGCTAGCGGGAGTGTACAATGAGCAGTTCTTC. This codes for CASSGGGLAGVYNEQFF.

The chain has TRBV3-1 (or the pseudogene TRBV3-2) and TRBJ2-7; D uncertain. Germline CDR1 LGHDT, CDR2 YNNKEL (reference sequence). The V gene lost 3 bases and the J gene lost 2 bases, with 14 bases spanning the gap. This CDR3 spans 15 amino acids. The CDR3 DNA is TGTGCCAGCAGCCAGTACTTCTCCGATCCCTACGAGCAGTACTTC. It yields the protein CASSQYFSDPYEQYF.

This clone was recorded only once. V usage is TRBV6-6 and J usage is TRBJ2-7; weak D call: TRBD2 (7 bases). Germline V gene lookup returns CDR1 MNHNY and CDR2 SVGAGI (reference sequence). The ends were cut back, 2 bases at V and 0 bases at J, with 8 bases in the middle. The CDR3 runs 14 residues. CDR3 coding DNA: TGTGCCAGCAGTTACAGGGGGGGCTCCTACGAGCAGTACTTC. Residues: CASSYRGGSYEQYF.

The chain has TRBV10-1 and TRBJ2-7; a possible D gene is TRBD1 (6 bases). Germline V gene lookup returns CDR1 WNHNN and CDR2 SYGVQD (reference sequence). The CDR3 extends over 14 amino acids. Deletions cut 3 bases from V and 3 bases from J, with 12 bases between. The CDR3 DNA is TGCGCCAGCAGTGACTGGACAGAGCGCTACGAGCAGTACTTC. Translated, it gives CASSDWTERYEQYF.

The V call is TRBV24-1, the J call TRBJ1-5, with 10 nucleotides matching TRBD1. Germline trimming cut 4 bases from V and 1 base from J; bases unmatched to any gene: 3. Germline V gene lookup returns CDR1 KGHDR and CDR2 SFDVKD. This CDR3 has 16 amino acids. CDR3 DNA: TGTGCCACCAGTGACCGGACAGGGGGGAGCAATCAGCCCCAGCATTTT. Its translation is CATSDRTGGSNQPQHF.

V is TRBV24-1 and J is TRBJ1-2, with D uncertain. Trimming left V 3 bases short and J 6 bases short, with 13 bases between. The CDR3 runs to 14 residues. Germline-derived CDR1 and CDR2 are KGHDR and SFDVKD. The CDR3: CATSDHIDGDGYTF. The CDR3 DNA is TGTGCCACCAGTGATCATATCGACGGGGATGGCTACACCTTC.

The chain joins TRBV19 to TRBJ2-1; D remains unclear. The ends were cut back, 3 bases at V and 0 bases at J, with 18 bases in the middle. This CDR3 spans 18 amino acids. CDR1 and CDR2 from the germline V gene are LNHDA and SQIVND (reference sequence). CDR3 protein: CASSILFSKYSSYNEQFF. CDR3 nucleotides: TGTGCCAGTAGTATCCTATTCTCGAAATACAGCTCCTACAATGAGCAGTTCTTC. Full variable domain (outside the CDR3, taken from reference TRBV19 and TRBJ2-1): DGGITQSPKYLFRKEGQNVTLSCEQNLNHDAMYWYRQDPGQGLRLIYYSQIVNDFQKGDIAEGYSVSREKKESFPLTVTSAQKNPTAFYLCASSILFSKYSSYNEQFFGPGTRLTVL.